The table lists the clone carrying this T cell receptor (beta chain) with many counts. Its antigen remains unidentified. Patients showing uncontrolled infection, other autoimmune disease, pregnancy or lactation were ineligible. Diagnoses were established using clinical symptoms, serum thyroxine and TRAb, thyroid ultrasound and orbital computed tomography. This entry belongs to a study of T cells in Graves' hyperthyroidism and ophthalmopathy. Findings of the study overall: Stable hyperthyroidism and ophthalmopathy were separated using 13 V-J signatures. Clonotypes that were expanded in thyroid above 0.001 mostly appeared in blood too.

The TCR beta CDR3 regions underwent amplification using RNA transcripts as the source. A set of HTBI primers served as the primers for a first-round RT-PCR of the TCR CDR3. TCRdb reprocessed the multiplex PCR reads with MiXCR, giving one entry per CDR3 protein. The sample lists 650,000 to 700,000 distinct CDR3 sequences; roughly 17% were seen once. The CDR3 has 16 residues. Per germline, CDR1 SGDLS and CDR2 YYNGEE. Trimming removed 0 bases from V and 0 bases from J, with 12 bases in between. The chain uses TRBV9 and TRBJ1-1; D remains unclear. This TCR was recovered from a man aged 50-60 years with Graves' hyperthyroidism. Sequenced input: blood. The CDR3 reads CASSVEGGRMNTEAFF. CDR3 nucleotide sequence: TGTGCCAGCAGCGTAGAAGGAGGGCGCATGAACACTGAAGCTTTCTTT.